The clone carrying this T cell receptor beta chain occurred a few times. Germline CDR1 reads LGHNA; CDR2 reads YNFKEQ. The CDR3 sequence is 15 residues long. V lost 3 bases and J lost 0, with 12 bases in between. The data stem from a study of blood T cell repertoires in COVID-19. On the study more broadly: Sources were T cells, B-cell-depleted T cells, or PBMCs; the material itself was cDNA or gDNA.

TCRdb's copy holds only in-frame clones and misses some; the assay was immunoSEQ multiplex PCR. The sample contains some 460,000 clones, around 89% of which appear only once. This TCR was recovered from a young woman with acute or convalescent COVID-19. V gene TRBV4-2 combines with J gene TRBJ2-7; the D gene is possibly TRBD1 (6 bases). Material for sequencing was peripheral blood. For the CDR3, the DNA is TGTGCCAGCAGCCAGACTCGGACAGTCTCCTACGAGCAGTACTTC. It encodes CASSQTRTVSYEQYF.